The rows below give T cell receptor beta chains drawn from one sample of a study of CD8+ T cells in alopecia areata. Profiling relied on immunoSEQ multiplex PCR, and the TCRdb table lists in-frame clones only, not all of them. Of about 120,000 clones listed, 50% to 55% are singletons. The sequenced sample was CD4+ T cells sorted from blood, obtained at week 4, from a patient treated with tofacitinib. These receptors were taken from a human donor with alopecia areata. The CDR3 runs from the conserved cysteine through the conserved F or W. Each record gives: V gene, J gene, CDR3 length, D gene, clone size, CDR3 protein, CDR3 DNA. A D gene is named only where the DNA matches it firmly. Some rows have no size entry. The others give once, few or many, or a class for an expanded clone.

>TRBV7-9|TRBJ2-7|15|TRBD2|NA
CASSLRLAGGDEQYF
TGTGCCAGCAGCTTAAGACTAGCGGGAGGAGACGAGCAGTACTTC
>TRBV2|TRBJ1-5|15|NA|NA
CASSGGSGRNQPQHF
TGTGCCAGCAGTGGGGGGTCAGGGCGGAATCAGCCCCAGCATTTT
>TRBV9|TRBJ2-3|16|NA|NA
CASSPHASVPTDTQYF
TGTGCCAGCAGCCCCCACGCTAGCGTCCCCACAGATACGCAGTATTTT
>TRBV6-5|TRBJ2-3|14|NA|NA
CASRGTGGTDTQYF
TGTGCCAGCAGAGGGACGGGGGGCACAGATACGCAGTATTTT
>TRBV18|TRBJ2-7|14|NA|few
CASSPLDQAYEQYF
TGTGCCAGCTCACCACTGGACCAGGCCTACGAGCAGTACTTC
>TRBV29-1|TRBJ1-2|14|NA|NA
CSVEIPESNYGYTF
TGCAGCGTTGAAATCCCAGAATCTAACTATGGCTACACCTTC
>TRBV13|TRBJ1-4|15|TRBD1|NA
CASSLLSGGGEKLFF
TGTGCCAGCAGCTTACTATCAGGGGGCGGTGAAAAACTGTTTTTT
>TRBV30|TRBJ1-5|17|NA|NA
CAWSAGVYQGLRQPQHF
TGTGCCTGGAGTGCAGGGGTGTACCAGGGTCTGAGACAGCCCCAGCATTTT
>TRBV7-9|TRBJ1-2|15|TRBD1|NA
CASSLDGTGLYGYTF
TGTGCCAGCAGCTTAGATGGGACAGGGCTTTATGGCTACACCTTC
>TRBV20-1|TRBJ2-7|11|NA|NA
CSAKPGYEQHF
TGCAGTGCTAAACCCGGATACGAGCAGCACTTC
>TRBV6-5|TRBJ2-7|14|TRBD2|NA
CASSQRGPSYEQYF
TGTGCCAGCAGTCAGCGGGGGCCCTCCTACGAGCAGTACTTC
>TRBV30|TRBJ1-4|13|NA|NA
CAWSLGADEKLFF
TGTGCCTGGAGTTTGGGGGCAGATGAAAAACTGTTTTTT
>TRBV30|TRBJ1-1|14|TRBD1|NA
CAWATDRVNTEAFF
TGTGCCTGGGCGACCGACAGGGTAAACACTGAAGCTTTCTTT
>TRBV29-1|TRBJ1-1|13|NA|NA
CSVYNGGNTEAFF
TGCAGCGTCTACAACGGGGGTAACACTGAAGCTTTCTTT
>TRBV7-3|TRBJ1-1|14|TRBD1|NA
CASSSGTGNTEAFF
TGTGCCAGCAGCTCCGGGACAGGGAACACTGAAGCTTTCTTT
>TRBV5-1|TRBJ2-3|16|NA|NA
CASRTPRDNRTDTQYF
TGCGCCAGCAGAACCCCACGGGACAACCGCACAGATACGCAGTATTTT
>TRBV10-3|TRBJ1-2|15|TRBD1|few
CAIRNGGQGNYGYTF
TGTGCCATCCGGAACGGGGGACAGGGTAACTATGGCTACACCTTC
>TRBV29-1|TRBJ1-5|12|NA|NA
CSVEEYGQPQHF
TGCAGCGTTGAAGAGTACGGTCAGCCCCAGCATTTT
>TRBV14|TRBJ1-4|16|NA|NA
CASSQAGTPSQEKLFF
TGTGCCAGCAGCCAAGCGGGGACCCCCTCGCAGGAAAAACTGTTTTTT
>TRBV7-2|TRBJ2-1|13|NA|few
CASSLAWQAEQFF
TGTGCCAGCAGCTTAGCTTGGCAGGCCGAGCAGTTCTTC
>TRBV30|TRBJ2-3|12|NA|NA
CAWGALADTQYF
TGTGCCTGGGGCGCCTTGGCAGATACGCAGTATTTT
>TRBV10-3|TRBJ1-2|13|TRBD1|NA
CAISVWTGEGYTF
TGTGCCATCAGTGTCTGGACAGGGGAGGGCTACACCTTC
>TRBV30|TRBJ2-4|11|NA|NA
CAWSLSDIQYF
TGTGCCTGGAGTCTATCGGACATTCAGTACTTC